Listed here are 15 T cell receptor beta chains from one sample, sequenced in a study of vaccination and CD4 T cells after COVID-19 (dated by TCRdb to 2021 to 2024). Libraries were made using PCR. Sequencing relied on an Illumina iSeq 100. DNA from cultured CD4+ T cells underwent TCR sequencing with the Oncomine TCR Beta short-read assay at the Johns Hopkins FTIC core. TCRdb's own reprocessing of the public reads used fastp at Q25 and MiXCR and kept productive beta chains. Each CDR3 protein appears once, grouped with its most common genes and DNA. The sample contains several thousand distinct CDR3 sequences, approximately 42% of them found a single time. Around 25% of the sample is in the top ten clones. The treatment or condition label, as the study defines it: roughly ten-day PBMC culture with coronavirus spike peptide pools or control peptides (ViraFEST assay). CD4+ T cells from unexposed donors were collected before the COVID-19 pandemic (2011-2018).

The antigens of these receptors remain unknown. Sequencing was done on a sample of CD4+ T cells from blood, cultured in vitro. The receptors here all came from a human donor in good health.

This clonotype was seen more than once but under ten times. CDR3 bases: TGTGCCATCAGTGAGGCAGGGACAGCAACCATCGGGGGGGAGCCCCAGCATTTT. This translates into CAISEAGTATIGGEPQHF. V usage is TRBV10-3 and J usage is TRBJ1-5; TRBD1 agrees at 7 bases. Germline trimming cut 2 bases from V and 8 bases from J; bases unmatched to any gene: 18. The germline V gene has CDR1 ENHRY and CDR2 SYGVKD. The CDR3 extends over 18 amino acids.

The chain carries TRBV18 and TRBJ2-1, with 8 bases that match TRBD1. V lost 2 bases, J lost 9 bases, and 15 bases stayed unmatched. CDR1 is KGHSH and CDR2 is LQKENI in the germline V gene. CDR3 length equals 17 residues. The CDR3 nucleotides read TGTGCCAGCTCACCAGGAGGGACAGGTGGTCGGTATGGTGAGCAGTTCTTC. This translates into CASSPGGTGGRYGEQFF.

The CDR3 bases are TGTGCCAGCAGTTTCTCCACGGGGTCCGCCAATCAGCCCCAGCATTTT. Its protein product is CASSFSTGSANQPQHF. The rearrangement joins TRBV6-2 or TRBV6-3 to TRBJ1-5; no definite D call. The V and J ends lost 4 bases and 3 bases respectively, with 16 bases between them. The germline gives CDR1 MNHEY, CDR2 SVGEGT. This CDR3 comprises 16 residues.

This chain links TRBV6-2 or TRBV6-3 with TRBJ1-2; D unresolved. Looked up from germline, CDR1 is MNHEY and CDR2 is SVGEGT. This CDR3 is built from 12 residues. V was shortened by 5 bases and J by 4 bases, with 8 bases between the two germline ends. CDR3 amino acids: CASSNQFYGYTF. The CDR3, as DNA: TGTGCCAGCAGTAACCAGTTCTATGGCTACACCTTC.

V and J are TRBV25-1 and TRBJ1-1; D call uncertain. Germline CDR1 and CDR2: MGHDK and SYGVNS. Between the trimmed V and J ends, which lost 3 bases and 7 bases, there was a span of 9 bases. This CDR3 is 12 amino acids long. The CDR3 reads CASSDVRFEAFF. CDR3 DNA sequence: TGTGCCAGCAGTGATGTTAGGTTTGAAGCTTTCTTT.

This clonotype was counted between two and nine times. V gene TRBV7-2 combines with J gene TRBJ2-2, with 7 bases aligning to TRBD2. The CDR3 is 14 residues long. V was pared by 5 bases and J by 7 bases, with 7 bases of the junction left unmatched. Per germline, CDR1 SGHTA and CDR2 FQGNSA. CDR3 nucleotides: TGTGCCAGCAGCCCAAGGGACTACCGCGGGGAGCTGTTTTTT. Its translation is CASSPRDYRGELFF.

J is TRBJ1-2 and V is TRBV19; TRBD1 aligns across 8 bases. Trimming removed 5 bases from V and 0 bases from J; junction bases left unmatched: 8. Germline CDR1 reads LNHDA; CDR2 reads SQIVND (reference sequence). This CDR3 spans 16 amino acids. CDR3 loop: CASSLDRGGPNYGYTF. The CDR3 DNA is TGTGCCAGTAGTCTCGACAGGGGAGGACCTAACTATGGCTACACCTTC.

This clonotype was observed a few times. The chain employs TRBV27 and TRBJ2-2, with D unclear. The CDR3 length is 12 residues. V shed 3 bases and J shed 4 bases, with 3 bases lying between them. Per germline, CDR1 MNHEY and CDR2 SMNVEV (reference sequence). Here the CDR3 DNA reads TGTGCCAGCAGTTTGGTCACCGGGGAGCTGTTTTTT. Amino acids: CASSLVTGELFF.

CDR3 residues: CASSVGQFGEQFF. DNA for the CDR3: TGTGCCAGCAGCGTCGGGCAGTTCGGTGAGCAGTTCTTC. The chain couples TRBV5-6 to TRBJ2-1, with D hard to call. CDR1 and CDR2 (germline): SGHDT, YYEEEE. The CDR3 extends over 13 amino acids. V shed 4 bases and J shed 9 bases, with 14 bases lying between them.

The genes are TRBV30 and TRBJ1-5, with 9 bases identical to TRBD1. There are 14 residues in the CDR3. The germline V gene encodes CDR1 GTSNPN and CDR2 SVGIG (reference sequence). V shed 2 bases and J 7 bases; nucleotides not matched to a gene: 6. CDR3 in amino acids: CAWSSGQGGQPQHF. The CDR3 DNA reads as TGTGCCTGGAGTTCGGGACAGGGAGGACAGCCCCAGCATTTT.

This clonotype has only a few counts. The rearrangement joins TRBV7-9 to TRBJ1-1; D uncertain. The CDR3 extends over 12 amino acids. Germline CDR1 reads SEHNR; CDR2 reads FQNEAQ (reference sequence). Trimming took off 3 bases at V and 4 bases at J, with 6 bases between the two ends. The CDR3 nucleotides read TGTGCCAGCAGCTTTCATCCCACTGAAGCTTTCTTT. Translation gives CASSFHPTEAFF.

This clonotype was counted a few times. The chain joins TRBV12-3 or TRBV12-4 to TRBJ1-2; maybe TRBD1 (6 bases). The CDR3 contains 12 residues. The V and J ends lost 4 bases and 8 bases respectively, with 11 bases between them. The chain's CDR3 is CASSYIRGGYTF. CDR3 DNA sequence: TGTGCCAGCAGTTATATCAGGGGAGGCTACACCTTC.

The chain employs TRBV5-1 and TRBJ1-1; D possibly corresponds to TRBD1 (5 bases). The germline V and J ends were trimmed by 4 bases and 6 bases, with 13 bases remaining between them. Germline values: CDR1 SGHRS, CDR2 YFSETQ. The CDR3 is made up of 13 amino acids. CDR3 sequence: CASSPQQVSEAFF. The CDR3, as DNA: TGCGCCAGCAGCCCCCAACAGGTTTCTGAAGCTTTCTTT.

This chain connects TRBV5-1 to TRBJ2-5, with TRBD1 identical over 8 bases. The J segment lost 5 bases and the V segment lost 5 bases, leaving 8 bases of the junction unmatched. CDR3 size: 14 residues. Germline V gene data show CDR1 as SGHRS and CDR2 as YFSETQ. CDR3 coding DNA: TGCGCCAGCAGAATACAGGGGGTTGGGGAGACCCAGTACTTC. It specifies CASRIQGVGETQYF.

The genes are TRBV7-9 and TRBJ2-2; D may be TRBD1 or TRBD2 (5 bases each). The CDR3 consists of 17 residues. V was trimmed by 1 base and J by 5 bases, leaving 17 bases between them. Looked up from germline, CDR1 is SEHNR and CDR2 is FQNEAQ (reference sequence). The CDR3 DNA follows: TGTGCCAGCAGCTTAGATCTGTCGGGACCGTTTACCGGGGAGCTGTTTTTT. This gives the protein CASSLDLSGPFTGELFF.